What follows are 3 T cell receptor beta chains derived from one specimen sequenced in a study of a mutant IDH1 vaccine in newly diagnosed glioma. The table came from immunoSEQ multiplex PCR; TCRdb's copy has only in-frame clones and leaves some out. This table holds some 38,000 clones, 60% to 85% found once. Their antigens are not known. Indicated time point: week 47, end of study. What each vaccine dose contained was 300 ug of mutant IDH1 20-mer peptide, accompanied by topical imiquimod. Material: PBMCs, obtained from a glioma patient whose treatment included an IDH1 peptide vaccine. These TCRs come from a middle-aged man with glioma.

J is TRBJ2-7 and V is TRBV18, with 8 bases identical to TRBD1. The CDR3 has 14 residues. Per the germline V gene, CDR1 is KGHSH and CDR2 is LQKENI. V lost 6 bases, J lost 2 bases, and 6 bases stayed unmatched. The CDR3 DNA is TGTGCCAGCTCCCGGACAGGGAGCACCTACGAGCAGTACTTC. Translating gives CASSRTGSTYEQYF.

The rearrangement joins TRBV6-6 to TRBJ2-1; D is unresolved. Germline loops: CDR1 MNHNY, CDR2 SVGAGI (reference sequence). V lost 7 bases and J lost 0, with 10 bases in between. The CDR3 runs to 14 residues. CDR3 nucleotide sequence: TGTGCCAGCACCGCCGGTAGCTCCTACAATGAGCAGTTCTTC. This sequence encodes CASTAGSSYNEQFF.

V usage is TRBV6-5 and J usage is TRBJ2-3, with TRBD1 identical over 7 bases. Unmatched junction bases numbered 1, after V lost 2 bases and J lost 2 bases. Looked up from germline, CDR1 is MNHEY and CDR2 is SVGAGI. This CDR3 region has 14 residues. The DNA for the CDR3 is TGTGCCAGCAGTTACGGACAGGCCACAGATACGCAGTATTTT. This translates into CASSYGQATDTQYF.